Detailed here is one T cell receptor (beta chain). This sample stems from a study of T-cell memory formation after mild COVID-19. CDR3 length: 14 amino acids. V was pared by 5 bases and J by 6 bases, with 13 bases between. TCRdb used MiXCR to reprocess the 5' RACE reads, holding one entry per CDR3 protein. The sample includes 400,000 to 450,000 distinct CDR3 sequences, 15% to 20% of them seen just once. The receptor was isolated from a man aged 18 to 29 who had mild COVID-19 (a few samples of this study predate the infection). Cell type and time point are not known. The sequencing input was PBMCs or a T cell subset sorted from them (not recorded which). This chain joins TRBV12-3 or TRBV12-4 and TRBJ2-2; D unclear. CDR3 DNA sequence: TGTGCCAGCAGTCAGCTACGGAAAGCCGGGGAGCTGTTTTTT. This sequence encodes CASSQLRKAGELFF.